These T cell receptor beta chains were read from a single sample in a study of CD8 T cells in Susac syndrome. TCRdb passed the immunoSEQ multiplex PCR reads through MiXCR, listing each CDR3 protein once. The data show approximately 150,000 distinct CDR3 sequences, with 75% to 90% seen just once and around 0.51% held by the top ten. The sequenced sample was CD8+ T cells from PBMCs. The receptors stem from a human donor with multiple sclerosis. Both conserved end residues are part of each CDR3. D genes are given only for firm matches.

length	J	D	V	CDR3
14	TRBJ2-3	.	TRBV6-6	CASSYPAVSDTQYF
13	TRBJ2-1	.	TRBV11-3	CASSPLTTSEQFF
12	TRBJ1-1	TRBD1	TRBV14	CASSHDRVPAFF
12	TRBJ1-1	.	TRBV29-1	CSVGTANTEAFF
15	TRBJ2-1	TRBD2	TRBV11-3	CASSSRTSGSNEQFF
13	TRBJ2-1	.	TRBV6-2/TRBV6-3	CASSYLHRGPQFF
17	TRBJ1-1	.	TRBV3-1	CASSLRDLKNLNTEAFF
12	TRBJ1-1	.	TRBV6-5	CASSLGATEAFF
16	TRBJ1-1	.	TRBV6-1	CASRRPPEPGRTEAFF
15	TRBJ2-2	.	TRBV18	CASSREATDTGELFF
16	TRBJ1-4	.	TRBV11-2	CASSLGDRRFYEKLFF
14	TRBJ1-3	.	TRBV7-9	CASSLDGSGNTIYF
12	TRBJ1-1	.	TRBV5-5	CASNRGSVGAFF
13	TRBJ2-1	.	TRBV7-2	CASSLIIMAEQFF
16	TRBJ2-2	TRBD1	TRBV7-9	CASSLAGQANTGELFF
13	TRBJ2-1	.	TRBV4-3	CASSQDSDDEQFF
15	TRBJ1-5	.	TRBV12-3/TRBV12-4	CASKSRDNSNQPQHF
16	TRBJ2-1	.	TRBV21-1	CASSTTGTSSYNEQFF
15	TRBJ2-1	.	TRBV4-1	CASSHGAFLGNEQFF
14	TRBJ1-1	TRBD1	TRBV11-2	CASSSGQMNTEAFF
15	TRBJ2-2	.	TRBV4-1	CASSLWTPDTGELLF
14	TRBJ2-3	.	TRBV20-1	CSATGREFTDTQYF
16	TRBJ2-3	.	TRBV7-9	CASSLGRGPSTDTQYF
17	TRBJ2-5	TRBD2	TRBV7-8	CASSLAQRLAGEETQYF